This passage covers 30 T cell receptor beta chains from one sample sequenced in a study of T-cell memory formation after mild COVID-19. Using its own MiXCR run on the 5' RACE reads, TCRdb lists one record per CDR3 protein. This sample has roughly 130,000 distinct CDR3 sequences, with approximately 15% found just once. Sequences were obtained from PBMCs or a T cell subset sorted from them (not recorded which). Every receptor here comes from a man between 18 and 35 years old who had mild COVID-19 (a few samples of this study predate the infection). Cell type and time point are not known.

This clonotype was observed a few times. The CDR3 sequence: CASSPVIGETQYF. CDR3 in DNA: TGTGCCAGCAGTCCAGTCATCGGGGAGACCCAGTACTTC. The chain carries TRBV7-7 and TRBJ2-5; D unresolved. Germline CDR1 and CDR2: SSHAT and FNYEAQ (reference sequence). V shed 6 bases and J shed 5 bases, with 13 bases lying between them. The length of the CDR3 is 13 residues. The entire variable domain, with the rest obtained from reference TRBV7-7 and TRBJ2-5, is as follows: GAGVSQSPRYKVTKRGQDVTLRCDPISSHATLYWYQQALGQGPEFLTYFNYEAQPDKSGLPSDRFSAERPEGSISTLTIQRTEQRDSAMYRCASSPVIGETQYFGPGTRLLVL.

This chain joins TRBV7-9 and TRBJ2-6; 9 nucleotides match TRBD1. The CDR3 runs 15 residues. The junction had 3 bases not matched to a gene; V was cut back by 5 bases and J by 4 bases. The V gene's germline CDR1 is SEHNR and CDR2 FQNEAQ (reference sequence). The CDR3: CASSPQGAGANVLTF. CDR3 bases: TGTGCCAGCAGCCCACAGGGGGCCGGGGCCAACGTCCTGACTTTC.

The chain uses TRBV12-3 or TRBV12-4 and TRBJ1-1, with 10 bases identical to TRBD1. After removal of 7 bases from V and 8 bases from J, the junction contained 7 bases not matched to a gene. This CDR3 has 13 amino acids. CDR3 amino acids: CASTGTGVSEAFF. The CDR3 nucleotides are TGTGCCAGCACCGGGACAGGGGTCTCCGAAGCTTTCTTT.

A few counts support this clonotype. The rearrangement joins TRBV5-1 to TRBJ2-7; a weak D match, TRBD1 (5 bases). The V end was cut by 2 bases, the J end by 1 base, with 7 bases between. CDR1 is SGHRS, CDR2 YFSETQ, per germline. The CDR3 runs 13 residues. The CDR3, as DNA: TGCGCCAGCAGCTTTCAGGGATCCTACGAGCAGTACTTC. Translating it yields CASSFQGSYEQYF.

This clonotype has more than one count but fewer than ten. The chain links TRBV6-2 or TRBV6-3 to TRBJ2-3; D is ambiguous. V dropped 2 bases and J dropped 4 bases, with 4 bases sitting between them. Germline CDR1 and CDR2: MNHEY and SVGEGT. The CDR3 covers 12 residues. This CDR3 reads CASSYRSDTQYF. The CDR3, as DNA: TGTGCCAGCAGTTACCGGTCAGATACGCAGTATTTT.

V and J are TRBV11-2 and TRBJ1-1, with unresolved D. The CDR3 has 13 amino acids. Trimming removed 1 base from V and 4 bases from J, with 7 bases in between. Germline loops: CDR1 SGHAT, CDR2 FQNNGV. The CDR3 is CASSLVLGTEAFF. CDR3 sequence (DNA): TGTGCCAGCAGCTTAGTCCTGGGCACTGAAGCTTTCTTT.

The V and J genes are TRBV4-2 and TRBJ2-7; D may be TRBD1 (6 bases). Germline CDR1 reads LGHNA; CDR2 reads YNFKEQ. Trimming removed 4 bases from V and 0 bases from J, with 16 bases in between. CDR3 length equals 16 residues. The CDR3 loop reads CASSRLDSPSSYEQYF. The CDR3 DNA reads TGTGCCAGCAGCCGCCTGGACAGCCCTAGCTCCTACGAGCAGTACTTC.

This chain links TRBV7-2 with TRBJ2-5, with a possible D match to TRBD2 (5 bases). The CDR3 length is 13 residues. Trimming left V 5 bases short and J 5 bases short, with 12 bases between. CDR1 is SGHTA, CDR2 FQGNSA, per germline. The CDR3 DNA is TGTGCCAGCAGCAGGGAGCGCCGGGAGACCCAGTACTTC. Residues: CASSRERRETQYF.

J is TRBJ1-6 and V is TRBV7-9, with D hard to call. The germline CDR1 and CDR2 sequences are SEHNR and FQNEAQ (reference sequence). V was cut by 3 bases and J by 14 bases, with 14 bases left in between. The CDR3 is made up of 13 amino acids. CDR3 nucleotides: TGTGCCAGCAGCTTTAAGACGGGTGAGGCCCTCCACTTT. This gives the protein CASSFKTGEALHF.

This CDR3 reads CASSLEELFF. CDR3 sequence (DNA): TGTGCCAGCAGTTTAGAGGAGCTGTTTTTT. V gene TRBV27 combines with J gene TRBJ2-2; D gene ambiguous. Germline V gene data show CDR1 as MNHEY and CDR2 as SMNVEV (reference sequence). The CDR3 extends over 10 amino acids. V lost 2 bases, J lost 10 bases, and 2 bases lay in between.

A word on this clonotype: One junction end disagrees with the germline gene, perhaps due to a read error. The J gene is TRBJ2-5, the V gene TRBV2, with D perhaps TRBD2 (5 bases). The CDR3 length is 8 residues. Germline CDR1 is SNHLY and CDR2 is FYNNEI. The CDR3, as DNA: TGTGCCAGCAGCCCGGGGAACTTC. Protein sequence: CASSPGNF.

The rearrangement joins TRBV12-3 or TRBV12-4 to TRBJ1-5; D remains ambiguous. This CDR3 is built from 13 residues. Trimming shortened V by 4 bases and J by 1 base, and 5 bases separated the two germline ends. The CDR3 protein is CASSSLSNQPQHF. The CDR3 coding sequence is TGTGCCAGCAGTTCCCTCAGCAATCAGCCCCAGCATTTT.

This sequence joins TRBV3-1 and TRBJ2-2; D remains unclear. CDR3 size: 13 residues. Germline-derived CDR1 and CDR2 are LGHDT and YNNKEL (reference sequence). V gave up 1 base and J gave up 4 bases, with 4 bases separating them. CDR3 sequence: CASSQVGTGELFF. Written as DNA, the CDR3 is TGTGCCAGCAGCCAAGTGGGCACCGGGGAGCTGTTTTTT.

The chain couples TRBV7-9 to TRBJ2-1; D is unclear. The CDR3 runs to 15 residues. V lost 2 bases to trimming and J lost 6 bases, with 14 bases between them. CDR1 and CDR2 from the germline V gene are SEHNR and FQNEAQ (reference sequence). Here the CDR3 reads CASSLTAGQTNEQFF. CDR3 nucleotides: TGTGCCAGCAGCTTAACGGCAGGCCAAACCAATGAGCAGTTCTTC.

The V call is TRBV3-1, the J call TRBJ2-1; 11 bases agree with TRBD2. The V and J ends lost 4 bases and 9 bases, in that order; junction bases with no gene match: 5. Germline assignment: CDR1 LGHDT and CDR2 YNNKEL (reference sequence). CDR3 length: 14 amino acids. The CDR3 region has the DNA TGTGCCAGCAGCCTAGCGGGGGGGCGCATTGAGCAGTTCTTC. The encoded protein is CASSLAGGRIEQFF.

This clonotype turned up a few times. The CDR3 DNA follows: TGTGCCAGCAGCTTTCGCGGAGGCATGATTTTTCAACAGTACTTC. Translating it yields CASSFRGGMIFQQYF. The rearrangement uses TRBV11-2 and TRBJ2-7; TRBD2 is a possible D gene (5 bases). The germline V and J ends were trimmed by 3 bases and 10 bases, with 22 bases remaining between them. The length of the CDR3 is 15 residues. Germline-derived CDR1 and CDR2 are SGHAT and FQNNGV.

In its sample, this clonotype was seen a few times. The V gene is TRBV12-3 or TRBV12-4, the J gene TRBJ1-5, with D possibly TRBD1 on 6 matching bases. Trimming stripped 4 bases from V and 1 base from J, with 14 bases between. The CDR3 covers 16 residues. In DNA form, the CDR3 reads TGTGCCAGCAGTTCTCCCCACAGGGCGAGCAATCAGCCCCAGCATTTT. Its translation: CASSSPHRASNQPQHF.

V is TRBV7-8 and J is TRBJ2-3; 7 bases line up with TRBD2. V lost 5 bases, J lost 0 bases, and 5 bases stayed unmatched. The CDR3 spans 15 residues. Germline V gene sequence: CDR1 SGHVS, CDR2 FQNEAQ. CDR3 loop: CASSPSGPSTDTQYF. DNA for the CDR3: TGTGCCAGCAGCCCTAGCGGCCCGAGCACAGATACGCAGTATTTT. Full variable domain (missing parts from reference TRBV7-8 and TRBJ2-3): GAGVSQSPRYKVAKRGQDVALRCDPISGHVSLFWYQQALGQGPEFLTYFQNEAQLDKSGLPSDRFFAERPEGSVSTLKIQRTQQEDSAVYLCASSPSGPSTDTQYFGPGTRLTVL.

Many counts were recorded for this clonotype. This sequence joins TRBV7-9 and TRBJ1-1; possibly TRBD1 for D (5 bases). CDR1 is SEHNR and CDR2 is FQNEAQ in the germline V gene (reference sequence). The CDR3 spans 14 residues. V was pared by 5 bases and J by 0 bases, with 10 bases between. CDR3 DNA: TGTGCCAGCAGCCTTGGGGACGTGAACACTGAAGCTTTCTTT. This gives the protein CASSLGDVNTEAFF.

This clonotype has more than one count but fewer than ten. The V gene is TRBV11-2, the J gene TRBJ2-7, with D uncertain. This CDR3 contains 14 residues. Trimming took off 4 bases at V and 0 bases at J, with 10 bases between the two ends. Per germline, CDR1 SGHAT and CDR2 FQNNGV. The CDR3 nucleotides read TGTGCCAGCAGCTCCCGACCGGCCTCCTACGAGCAGTACGTC. This gives the protein CASSSRPASYEQYV.

This clonotype was recorded a few times. The V and J genes are TRBV21-1 and TRBJ2-3. TRBV21-1 is deemed a pseudogene. The CDR3 totals 13 residues. The CDR3 bases are TGTGCCAGCAGCAAAGTCCGTGTTGTTACGCAGTATTTT. The encoded protein is CASSKVRVVTQYF.

The rearrangement uses TRBV7-2 and TRBJ2-4, with D possibly TRBD1 on 5 matching bases. Per the germline V gene, CDR1 is SGHTA and CDR2 is FQGNSA. The V gene lost 3 bases and the J gene lost 6 bases, with 6 bases spanning the gap. This CDR3 is 12 amino acids long. Here the CDR3 DNA reads TGTGCCAGCAGCTTGCAGGGAAACATTCAGTACTTC. It specifies CASSLQGNIQYF.

The chain links TRBV5-1 to TRBJ2-1; the D gene is possibly TRBD1 (6 bases). Trimming removed 0 bases at V and 7 bases at J, with 17 bases between. Germline lookup yields CDR1 SGHRS and CDR2 YFSETQ. The CDR3 is made up of 16 amino acids. The CDR3 DNA reads as TGCGCCAGCAGCTTGGCCATAGGATCAGGGGTGAATGAGCAGTTCTTC. As protein: CASSLAIGSGVNEQFF.

V usage is TRBV12-3 or TRBV12-4 and J usage is TRBJ1-5; D remains unclear. With 9 bases removed from V and 3 bases from J, the gap between germline ends came to 15 bases. The CDR3 runs 14 residues. CDR3 in amino acids: CASRSGSLNQPQHF. The CDR3 nucleotides read TGTGCCAGTCGGTCCGGGAGTCTCAATCAGCCCCAGCATTTT.

The chain has TRBV7-3 and TRBJ2-3; D may correspond to TRBD1 or TRBD2 (5 bases each). Germline CDR1 is SGHTA and CDR2 is FQGTGA. CDR3 length equals 13 residues. V lost 2 bases, J lost 7 bases, and 10 bases lay in between. The CDR3 sequence: CASSLVGEHTQYF. CDR3 bases: TGTGCCAGCAGCTTAGTGGGGGAACATACGCAGTATTTT.

The chain combines TRBV20-1 with TRBJ1-4; the match to TRBD1 covers 9 bases. Trimming cost V 6 bases and J 4 bases; bases outside gene matches: 3. CDR1 and CDR2 from the germline V gene are DFQATT and SNEGSKA (reference sequence). This CDR3 has 13 amino acids. The CDR3 bases are TGCAGTGCCAGGACAGGGGTTAATGAAAAACTGTTTTTT. It encodes CSARTGVNEKLFF.

The rearrangement joins TRBV5-4 to TRBJ2-3; D may be TRBD1 (6 bases). Trimming took 5 bases from V and 7 from J, leaving 26 bases between them. Germline V gives CDR1 SGHNT, CDR2 YYREEE (reference sequence). The CDR3 loop spans 17 amino acids. The CDR3 sequence: CASRLTLRDIQPHTQYF. CDR3 DNA: TGTGCCAGCAGGTTGACCCTCCGGGACATACAACCCCATACGCAGTATTTT. The whole variable domain, filled in from reference TRBV5-4 and TRBJ2-3, reads ETGVTQSPTHLIKTRGQQVTLRCSSQSGHNTVSWYQQALGQGPQFIFQYYREEENGRGNFPPRFSGLQFPNYSSELNVNALELDDSALYLCASRLTLRDIQPHTQYFGPGTRLTVL.

The chain has TRBV5-4 and TRBJ2-5; weak D call: TRBD2 (5 bases). The germline V and J ends were trimmed by 2 bases and 0 bases, with 11 bases remaining between them. Germline V gives CDR1 SGHNT, CDR2 YYREEE (reference sequence). The CDR3 consists of 15 residues. CDR3 DNA: TGTGCCAGCAGCTTCAAGTCGGGGTACCAAGAGACCCAGTACTTC. It specifies CASSFKSGYQETQYF. Full variable domain (missing parts from reference TRBV5-4 and TRBJ2-5): ETGVTQSPTHLIKTRGQQVTLRCSSQSGHNTVSWYQQALGQGPQFIFQYYREEENGRGNFPPRFSGLQFPNYSSELNVNALELDDSALYLCASSFKSGYQETQYFGPGTRLLVL.

The V gene is TRBV12-3 or TRBV12-4, the J gene TRBJ1-5; the D gene is possibly TRBD1 (6 bases). The V and J ends lost 5 bases and 9 bases respectively, with 14 bases between them. CDR3 length: 13 residues. The DNA of the CDR3 is TGTGCCAGCAGTCCTAGGACCAGGGGGCCCCAGCATTTT. This codes for CASSPRTRGPQHF.

The rearrangement links TRBV19 to TRBJ1-2; D is unclear. V lost 6 bases and J lost 4, with 15 bases in between. The germline gives CDR1 LNHDA, CDR2 SQIVND (reference sequence). The CDR3 length is 14 residues. CDR3 protein: CASRASGLPYGYTF. The CDR3 region has the DNA TGTGCCAGTAGGGCCAGCGGGCTCCCCTATGGCTACACCTTC.